The entry that follows covers one TCR beta chain sequence. The antigen is undetermined. This sample was included in a study of graft-versus-host responses after intestinal transplantation. Study summary: Recipients received multivisceral, liver-intestinal, or isolated intestinal transplants. Overall study results and limits: GvH clonotypes were identified within recipient marrow, with a subset emerging first in ileum or blood. Within the allografts of patients who had graft-donor T cell macrochimerism, graft-versus-host to host-versus-graft clonal ratios were high.

CDR3 size: 13 residues. Germline CDR1 ENHRY, CDR2 SYGVKD. The junction had 6 bases not matched to a gene; V was cut back by 9 bases and J by 5 bases. Measured with immunoSEQ multiplex PCR; TCRdb has only the in-frame clones, and not every one. Among approximately 86,000 clones listed, 91% were seen once. The sequences come from unstimulated CD4+ T cells sorted from spleen or lymph node cells, collected before intestinal transplant. The chain uses TRBV10-3 and TRBJ2-7; 11 nucleotides align to TRBD1. The receptor was derived from a human donor who received an intestinal transplant. The CDR3 here is CAIGQGALDEQYF. In DNA, the CDR3 is TGTGCCATAGGACAGGGGGCGCTTGACGAGCAGTACTTC.